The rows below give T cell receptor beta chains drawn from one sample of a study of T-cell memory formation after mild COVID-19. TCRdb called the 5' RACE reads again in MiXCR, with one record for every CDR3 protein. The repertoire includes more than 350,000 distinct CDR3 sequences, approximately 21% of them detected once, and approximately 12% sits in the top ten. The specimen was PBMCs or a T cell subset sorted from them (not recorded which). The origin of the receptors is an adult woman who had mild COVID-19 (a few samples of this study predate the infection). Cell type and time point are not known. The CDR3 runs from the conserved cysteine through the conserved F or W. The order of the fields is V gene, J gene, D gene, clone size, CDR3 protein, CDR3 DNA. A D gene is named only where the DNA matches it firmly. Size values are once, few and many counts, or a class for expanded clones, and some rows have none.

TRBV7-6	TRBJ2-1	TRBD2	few	CASSWQRGGIDEQFF	TGTGCCAGCAGCTGGCAGCGGGGCGGGATTGATGAGCAGTTCTTC
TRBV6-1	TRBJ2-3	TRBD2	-	CASSEFFGAGATSTDTQYF	TGTGCCAGCAGTGAATTTTTCGGAGCGGGGGCAACTAGCACAGATACGCAGTATTTT
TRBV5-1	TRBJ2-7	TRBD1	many	CASRVEQGAAYEQYF	TGCGCCAGCAGGGTTGAACAGGGGGCTGCATACGAGCAGTACTTC
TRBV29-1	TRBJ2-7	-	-	CSVGQPSYEQYF	TGCAGCGTAGGACAGCCCTCCTACGAGCAGTACTTC
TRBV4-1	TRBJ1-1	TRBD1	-	CASSQGGDRSSTEAFF	TGCGCCAGCAGCCAAGGAGGGGACAGGTCAAGCACTGAAGCTTTCTTT
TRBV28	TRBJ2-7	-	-	CASSLTKGAGGGDEQYF	TGTGCCAGCAGTTTAACCAAAGGGGCAGGGGGAGGCGACGAGCAGTACTTC
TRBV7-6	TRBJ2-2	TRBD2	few	CASSLVGNLAGNTGELFF	TGTGCCAGCAGCTTAGTTGGAAACCTAGCGGGGAACACCGGGGAGCTGTTTTTT
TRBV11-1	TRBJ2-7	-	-	CASSWAGGLEQYF	TGTGCCAGCAGCTGGGCAGGGGGACTCGAGCAGTACTTC
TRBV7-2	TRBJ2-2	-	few	CASSLAGPRVTGELFF	TGTGCCAGCAGCTTAGCAGGCCCCAGGGTCACCGGGGAGCTGTTTTTT
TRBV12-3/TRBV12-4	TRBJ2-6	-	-	CASSPASGANVLTF	TGTGCCAGCAGTCCAGCCTCTGGGGCCAACGTCCTGACTTTC
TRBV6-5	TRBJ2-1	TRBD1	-	CASSPGQGRKSYNEQFF	TGTGCCAGCAGTCCGGGACAGGGGAGAAAGTCCTACAATGAGCAGTTCTTC